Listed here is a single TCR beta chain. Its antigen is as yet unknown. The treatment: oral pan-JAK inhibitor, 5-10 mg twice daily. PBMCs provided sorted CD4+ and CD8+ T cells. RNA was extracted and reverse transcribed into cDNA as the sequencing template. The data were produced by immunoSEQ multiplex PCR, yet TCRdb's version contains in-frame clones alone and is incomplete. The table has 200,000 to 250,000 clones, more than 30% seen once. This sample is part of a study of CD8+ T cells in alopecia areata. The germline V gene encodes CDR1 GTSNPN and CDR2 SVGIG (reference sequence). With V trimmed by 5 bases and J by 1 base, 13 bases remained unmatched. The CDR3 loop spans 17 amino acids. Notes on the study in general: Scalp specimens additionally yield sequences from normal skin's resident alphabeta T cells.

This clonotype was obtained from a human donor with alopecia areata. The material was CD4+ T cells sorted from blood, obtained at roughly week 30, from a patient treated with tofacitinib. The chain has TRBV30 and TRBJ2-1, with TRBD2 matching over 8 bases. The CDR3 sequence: CAWPRGSGTRSYNEQFF. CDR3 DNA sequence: TGTGCCTGGCCTCGGGGTAGCGGGACGAGATCCTACAATGAGCAGTTCTTC.